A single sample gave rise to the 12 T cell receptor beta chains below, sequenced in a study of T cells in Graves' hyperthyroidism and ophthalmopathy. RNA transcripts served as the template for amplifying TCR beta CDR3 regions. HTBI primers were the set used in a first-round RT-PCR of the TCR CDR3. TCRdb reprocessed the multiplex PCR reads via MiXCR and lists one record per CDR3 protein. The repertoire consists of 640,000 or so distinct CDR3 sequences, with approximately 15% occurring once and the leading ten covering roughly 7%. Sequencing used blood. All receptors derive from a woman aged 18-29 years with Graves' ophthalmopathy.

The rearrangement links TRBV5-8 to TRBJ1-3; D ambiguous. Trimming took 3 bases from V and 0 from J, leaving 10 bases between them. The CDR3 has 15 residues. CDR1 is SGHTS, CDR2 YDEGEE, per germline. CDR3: CASSYDITSGNTIYF. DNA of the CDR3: TGTGCCAGCAGCTATGACATCACCTCTGGAAACACCATATATTTT.

The CDR3 bases are TGTGCCAGCAGCTTCCCCAGGGCCGGCTACACCTTC. As protein: CASSFPRAGYTF. The chain carries TRBV7-2 and TRBJ1-2; tentative D call: TRBD1 (5 bases). Looked up from germline, CDR1 is SGHTA and CDR2 is FQGNSA. CDR3 length: 12 residues. V was pared by 3 bases and J by 8 bases, with 10 bases between.

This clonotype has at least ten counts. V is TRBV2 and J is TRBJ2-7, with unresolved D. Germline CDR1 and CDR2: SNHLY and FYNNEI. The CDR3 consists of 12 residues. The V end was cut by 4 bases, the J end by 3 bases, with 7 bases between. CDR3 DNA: TGTGCCAGCAGTGTTGGGCACTACGAGCAGTACTTC. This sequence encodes CASSVGHYEQYF.

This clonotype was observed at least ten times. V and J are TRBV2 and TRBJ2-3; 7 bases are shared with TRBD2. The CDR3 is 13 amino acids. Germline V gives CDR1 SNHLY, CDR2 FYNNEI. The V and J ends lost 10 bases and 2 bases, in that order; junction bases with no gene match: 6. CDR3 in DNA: TGTGCCACTCGACGGGGGGTCACAGATACGCAGTATTTT. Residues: CATRRGVTDTQYF.

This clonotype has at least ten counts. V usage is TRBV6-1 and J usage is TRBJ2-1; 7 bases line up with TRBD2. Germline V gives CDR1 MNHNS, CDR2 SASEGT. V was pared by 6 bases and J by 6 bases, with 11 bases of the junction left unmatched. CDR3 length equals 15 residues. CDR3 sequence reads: CASSLRAGVGNEQFF. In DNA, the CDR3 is TGTGCCAGCAGCCTACGGGCGGGAGTGGGCAATGAGCAGTTCTTC.

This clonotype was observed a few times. The CDR3 is CASSYGGPHEQYF. DNA for the CDR3: TGTGCCAGCAGTTATGGGGGTCCCCACGAGCAGTACTTC. The V call is TRBV27, the J call TRBJ2-7; D may be TRBD1 or TRBD2 (5 bases each). Per germline, CDR1 MNHEY and CDR2 SMNVEV (reference sequence). V was shortened by 4 bases and J by 5 bases, with 12 bases between the two germline ends. The CDR3 has 13 residues.

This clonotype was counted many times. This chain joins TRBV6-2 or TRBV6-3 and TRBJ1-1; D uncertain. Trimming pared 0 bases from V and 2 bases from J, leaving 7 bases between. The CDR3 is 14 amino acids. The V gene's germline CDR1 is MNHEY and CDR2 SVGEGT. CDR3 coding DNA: TGTGCCAGCAGTTACTCGATAGCCAACACTGAAGCTTTCTTT. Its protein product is CASSYSIANTEAFF.

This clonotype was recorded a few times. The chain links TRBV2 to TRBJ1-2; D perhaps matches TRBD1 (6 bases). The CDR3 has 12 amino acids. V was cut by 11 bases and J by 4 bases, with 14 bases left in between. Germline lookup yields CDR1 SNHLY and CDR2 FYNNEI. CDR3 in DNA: TGTGCCGGCCTACAGGGAACCTATGGCTACACCTTC. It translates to CAGLQGTYGYTF.

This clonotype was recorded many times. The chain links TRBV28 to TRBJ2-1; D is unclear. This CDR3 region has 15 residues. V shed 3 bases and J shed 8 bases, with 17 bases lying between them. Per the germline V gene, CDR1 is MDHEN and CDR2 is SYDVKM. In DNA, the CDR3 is TGTGCCAGCAGTTTGTCGCCTTTCCCCTCGGATGAGCAGTTCTTC. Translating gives CASSLSPFPSDEQFF.

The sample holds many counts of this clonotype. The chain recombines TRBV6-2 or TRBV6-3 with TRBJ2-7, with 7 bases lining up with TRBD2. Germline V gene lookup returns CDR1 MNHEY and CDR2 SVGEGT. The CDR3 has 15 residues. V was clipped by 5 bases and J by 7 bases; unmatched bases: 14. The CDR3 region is CASSKPSAGVREQYF. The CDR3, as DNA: TGTGCCAGCAGTAAACCCTCGGCGGGGGTGAGGGAGCAGTACTTC.

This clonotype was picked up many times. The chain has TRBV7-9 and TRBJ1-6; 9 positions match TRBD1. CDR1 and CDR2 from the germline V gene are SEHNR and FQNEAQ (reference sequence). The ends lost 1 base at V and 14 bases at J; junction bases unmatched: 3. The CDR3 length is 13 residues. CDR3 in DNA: TGTGCCAGCAGCTTAGGGGACAGGGCCACCCTCCACTTT. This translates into CASSLGDRATLHF.

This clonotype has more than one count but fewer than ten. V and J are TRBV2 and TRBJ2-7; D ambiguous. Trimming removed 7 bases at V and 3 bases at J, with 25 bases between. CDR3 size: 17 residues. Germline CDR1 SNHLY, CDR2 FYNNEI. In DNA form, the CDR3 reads TGTGCCAGCATACCAGGCTACTTGCGAGCGACGTTCTACGAGCAGTACTTC. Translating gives CASIPGYLRATFYEQYF.